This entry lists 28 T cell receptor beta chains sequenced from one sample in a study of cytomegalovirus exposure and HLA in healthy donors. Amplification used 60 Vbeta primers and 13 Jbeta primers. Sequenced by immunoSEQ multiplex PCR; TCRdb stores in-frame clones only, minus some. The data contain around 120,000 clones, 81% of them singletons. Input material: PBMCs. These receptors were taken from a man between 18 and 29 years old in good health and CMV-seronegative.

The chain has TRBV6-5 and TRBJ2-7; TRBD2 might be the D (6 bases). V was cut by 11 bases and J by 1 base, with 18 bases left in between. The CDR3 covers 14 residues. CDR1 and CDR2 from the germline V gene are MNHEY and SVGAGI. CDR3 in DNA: TGTGCCTGCCAGATGGGACTGGGATCCTACGAGCAGTACTTC. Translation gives CACQMGLGSYEQYF.

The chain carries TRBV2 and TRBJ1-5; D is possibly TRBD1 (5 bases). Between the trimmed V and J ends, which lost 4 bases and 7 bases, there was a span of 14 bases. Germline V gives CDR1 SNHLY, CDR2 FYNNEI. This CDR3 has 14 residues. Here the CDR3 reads CASSVGGLGQPQHF. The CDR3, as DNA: TGTGCCAGCAGTGTGGGGGGACTCGGACAGCCCCAGCATTTT.

DNA of the CDR3: TGTGCCAGCAGCGTGACAGGGCAAGAGACCCAGTACTTC. Its translation is CASSVTGQETQYF. The V and J genes are TRBV6-1 and TRBJ2-5; 7 nucleotides match TRBD1. Per the germline V gene, CDR1 is MNHNS and CDR2 is SASEGT. The V segment lost 6 bases and the J segment 2 bases; nucleotides outside the gene matches: 3. The CDR3 is 13 amino acids.

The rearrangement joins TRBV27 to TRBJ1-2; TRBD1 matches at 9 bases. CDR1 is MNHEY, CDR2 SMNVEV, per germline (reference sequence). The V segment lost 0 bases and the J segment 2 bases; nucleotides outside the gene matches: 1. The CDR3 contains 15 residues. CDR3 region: CASSLSGTGNYGYTF. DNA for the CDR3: TGTGCCAGCAGTTTATCGGGGACAGGGAACTATGGCTACACCTTC.

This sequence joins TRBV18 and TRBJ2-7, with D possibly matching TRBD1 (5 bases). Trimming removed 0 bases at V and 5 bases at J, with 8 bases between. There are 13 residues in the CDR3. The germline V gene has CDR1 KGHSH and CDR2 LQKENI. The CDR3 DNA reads TGTGCCAGCTCACCACCAGGGGCGAACGAGCAGTACTTC. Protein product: CASSPPGANEQYF.

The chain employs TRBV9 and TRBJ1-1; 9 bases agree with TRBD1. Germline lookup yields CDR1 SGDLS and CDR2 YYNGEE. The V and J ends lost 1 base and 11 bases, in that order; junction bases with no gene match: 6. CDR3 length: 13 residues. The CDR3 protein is CASSVKTGGEAFF. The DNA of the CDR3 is TGTGCCAGCAGCGTAAAAACAGGGGGCGAGGCTTTCTTT.

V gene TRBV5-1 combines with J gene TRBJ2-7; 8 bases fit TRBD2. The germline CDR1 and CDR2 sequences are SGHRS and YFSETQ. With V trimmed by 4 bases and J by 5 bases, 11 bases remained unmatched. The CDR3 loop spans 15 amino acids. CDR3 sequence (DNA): TGCGCCAGCAGCCCCCTCTTGGGGACTAGTAACGAGCAGTACTTC. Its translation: CASSPLLGTSNEQYF. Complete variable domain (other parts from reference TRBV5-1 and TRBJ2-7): KAGVTQTPRYLIKTRGQQVTLSCSPISGHRSVSWYQQTPGQGLQFLFEYFSETQRNKGNFPGRFSGRQFSNSRSEMNVSTLELGDSALYLCASSPLLGTSNEQYFGPGTRLTVT.

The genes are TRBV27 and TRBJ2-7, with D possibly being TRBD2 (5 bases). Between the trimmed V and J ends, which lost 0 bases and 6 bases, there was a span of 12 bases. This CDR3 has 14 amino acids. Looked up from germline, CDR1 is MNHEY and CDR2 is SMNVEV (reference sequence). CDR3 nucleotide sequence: TGTGCCAGCAGTTTATCGGAGGACGGCTCCGAGCAGTACTTC. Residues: CASSLSEDGSEQYF.

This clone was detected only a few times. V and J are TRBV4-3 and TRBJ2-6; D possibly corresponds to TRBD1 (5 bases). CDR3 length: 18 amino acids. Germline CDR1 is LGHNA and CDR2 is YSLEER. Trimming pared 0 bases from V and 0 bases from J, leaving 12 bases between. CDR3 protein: CASSQDKRQYSGANVLTF. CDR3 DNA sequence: TGCGCCAGCAGCCAAGATAAACGACAGTACTCTGGGGCCAACGTCCTGACTTTC.

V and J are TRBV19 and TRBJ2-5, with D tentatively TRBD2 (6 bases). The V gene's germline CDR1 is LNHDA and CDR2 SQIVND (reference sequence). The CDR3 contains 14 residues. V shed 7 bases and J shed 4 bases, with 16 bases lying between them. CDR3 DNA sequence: TGTGCCAGTAAGGCGGCGGGACTCACAGAGACCCAGTACTTC. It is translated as CASKAAGLTETQYF.

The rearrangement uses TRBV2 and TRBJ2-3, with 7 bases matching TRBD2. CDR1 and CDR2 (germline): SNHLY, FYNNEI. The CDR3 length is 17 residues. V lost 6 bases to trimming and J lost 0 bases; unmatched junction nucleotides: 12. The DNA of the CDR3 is TGTGCCAGCAGAAGGGAGGGGCGGGGCCCTAGCACAGATACGCAGTATTTT. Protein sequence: CASRREGRGPSTDTQYF.

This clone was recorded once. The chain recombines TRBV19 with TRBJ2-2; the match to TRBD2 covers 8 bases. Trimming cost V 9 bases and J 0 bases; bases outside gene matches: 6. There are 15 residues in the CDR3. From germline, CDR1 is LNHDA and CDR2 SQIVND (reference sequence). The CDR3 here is CASRLAGPNTGELFF. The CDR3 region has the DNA TGTGCCAGCCGGTTAGCGGGGCCGAACACCGGGGAGCTGTTTTTT.

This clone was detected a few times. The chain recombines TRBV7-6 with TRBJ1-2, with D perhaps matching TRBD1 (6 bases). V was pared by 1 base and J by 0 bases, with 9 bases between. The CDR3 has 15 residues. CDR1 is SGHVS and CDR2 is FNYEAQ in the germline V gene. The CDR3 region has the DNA TGTGCCAGCAGCTTAGGGACAGCAGCTAACTATGGCTACACCTTC. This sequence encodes CASSLGTAANYGYTF. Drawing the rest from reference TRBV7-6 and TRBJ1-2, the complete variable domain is GAGVSQSPRYKVTKRGQDVALRCDPISGHVSLYWYRQALGQGPEFLTYFNYEAQQDKSGLPNDRFSAERPEGSISTLTIQRTEQRDSAMYRCASSLGTAANYGYTFGSGTRLTVV.

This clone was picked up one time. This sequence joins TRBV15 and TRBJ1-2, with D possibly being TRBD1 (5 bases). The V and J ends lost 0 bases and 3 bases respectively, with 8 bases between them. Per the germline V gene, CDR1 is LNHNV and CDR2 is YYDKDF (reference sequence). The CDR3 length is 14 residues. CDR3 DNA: TGTGCCACCAGCAGAGAGAAGGGGTACTATGGCTACACCTTC. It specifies CATSREKGYYGYTF.

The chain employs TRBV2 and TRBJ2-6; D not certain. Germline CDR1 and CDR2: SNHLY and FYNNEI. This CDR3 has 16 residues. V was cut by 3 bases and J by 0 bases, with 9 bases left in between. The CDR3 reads CASSDRRNSGANVLTF. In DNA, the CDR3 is TGTGCCAGCAGTGACAGGCGAAACTCTGGGGCCAACGTCCTGACTTTC.

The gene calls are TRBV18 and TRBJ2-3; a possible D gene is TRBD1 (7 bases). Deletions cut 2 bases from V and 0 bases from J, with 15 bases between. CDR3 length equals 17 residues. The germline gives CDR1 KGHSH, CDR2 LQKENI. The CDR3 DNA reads TGTGCCAGCTCACCATGGAGGGACAGCGTTAGCACAGATACGCAGTATTTT. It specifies CASSPWRDSVSTDTQYF.

CDR3 sequence: CASRKSTPGQKGGEQYF. As DNA, the CDR3 is TGTGCCAGCAGGAAATCCACACCGGGACAGAAGGGAGGCGAGCAGTACTTC. The chain carries TRBV7-6 and TRBJ2-7, with D possibly TRBD1 on 7 matching bases. Germline CDR1 reads SGHVS; CDR2 reads FNYEAQ. V lost 6 bases, J lost 6 bases, and 27 bases lay in between. The CDR3 spans 17 residues. The variable domain in full, with the rest retrieved from reference TRBV7-6 and TRBJ2-7, is GAGVSQSPRYKVTKRGQDVALRCDPISGHVSLYWYRQALGQGPEFLTYFNYEAQQDKSGLPNDRFSAERPEGSISTLTIQRTEQRDSAMYRCASRKSTPGQKGGEQYFGPGTRLTVT.

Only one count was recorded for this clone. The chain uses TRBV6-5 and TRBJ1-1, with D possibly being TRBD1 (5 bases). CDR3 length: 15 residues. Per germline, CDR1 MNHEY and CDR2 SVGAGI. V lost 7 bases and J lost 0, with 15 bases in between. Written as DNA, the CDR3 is TGTGCCAGCAATCCGGGTACGACAGTGAACACTGAAGCTTTCTTT. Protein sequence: CASNPGTTVNTEAFF.

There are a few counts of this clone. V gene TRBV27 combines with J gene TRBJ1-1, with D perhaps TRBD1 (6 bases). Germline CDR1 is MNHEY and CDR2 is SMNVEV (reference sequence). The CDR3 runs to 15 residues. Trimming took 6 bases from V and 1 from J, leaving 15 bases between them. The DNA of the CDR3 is TGTGCCAGCAGCCCCGCGGGGGCCCGGAACACTGAAGCTTTCTTT. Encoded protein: CASSPAGARNTEAFF.

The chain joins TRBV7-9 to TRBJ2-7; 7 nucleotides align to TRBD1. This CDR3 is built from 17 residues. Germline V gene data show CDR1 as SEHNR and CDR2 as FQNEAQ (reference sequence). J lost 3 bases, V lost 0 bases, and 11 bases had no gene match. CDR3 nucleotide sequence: TGTGCCAGCAGCTTAGCGAAGGGACAGTCTAGATTCTACGAGCAGTACTTC. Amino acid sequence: CASSLAKGQSRFYEQYF.

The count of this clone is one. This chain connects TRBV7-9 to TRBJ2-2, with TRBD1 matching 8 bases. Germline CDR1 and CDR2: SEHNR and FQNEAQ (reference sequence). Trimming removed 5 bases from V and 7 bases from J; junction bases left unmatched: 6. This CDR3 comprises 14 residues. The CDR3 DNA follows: TGTGCCAGCAGCCCGGGACAGGTCATCGGGGAGCTGTTTTTT. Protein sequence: CASSPGQVIGELFF.

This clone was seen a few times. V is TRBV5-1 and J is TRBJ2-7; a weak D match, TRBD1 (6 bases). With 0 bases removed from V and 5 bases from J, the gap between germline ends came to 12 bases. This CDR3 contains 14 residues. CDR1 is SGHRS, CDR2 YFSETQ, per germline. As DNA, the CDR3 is TGCGCCAGCAGCTTGGGTGGGGGCAACGACGAGCAGTACTTC. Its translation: CASSLGGGNDEQYF.

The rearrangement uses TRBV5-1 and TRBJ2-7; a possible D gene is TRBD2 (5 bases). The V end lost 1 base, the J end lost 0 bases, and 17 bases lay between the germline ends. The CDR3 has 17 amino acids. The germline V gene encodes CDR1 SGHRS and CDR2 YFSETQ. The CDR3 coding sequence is TGCGCCAGCAGCTTGTTCCCCCGGGGAATGAGCTCCTACGAGCAGTACTTC. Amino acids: CASSLFPRGMSSYEQYF.

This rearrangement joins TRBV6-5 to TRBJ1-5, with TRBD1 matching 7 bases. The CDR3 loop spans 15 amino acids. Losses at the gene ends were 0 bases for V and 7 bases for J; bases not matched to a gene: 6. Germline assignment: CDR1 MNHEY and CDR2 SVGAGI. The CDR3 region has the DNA TGTGCCAGCAGTTACTCGAACGCAGGGGGACAGCCCCAGCATTTT. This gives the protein CASSYSNAGGQPQHF.

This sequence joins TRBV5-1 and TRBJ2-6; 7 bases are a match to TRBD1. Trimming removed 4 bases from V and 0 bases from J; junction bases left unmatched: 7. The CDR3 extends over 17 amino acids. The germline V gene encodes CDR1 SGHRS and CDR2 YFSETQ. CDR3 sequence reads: CASSARQGPSGANVLTF. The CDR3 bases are TGCGCCAGCAGCGCCCGACAGGGTCCCTCTGGGGCCAACGTCCTGACTTTC.

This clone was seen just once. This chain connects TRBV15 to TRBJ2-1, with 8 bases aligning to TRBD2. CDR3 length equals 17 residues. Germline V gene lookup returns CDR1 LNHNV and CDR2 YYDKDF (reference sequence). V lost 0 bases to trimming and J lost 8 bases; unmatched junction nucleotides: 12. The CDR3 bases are TGTGCCACCAGCAGAGATTTCGCGGGGGGACACATCCATGAGCAGTTCTTC. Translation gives CATSRDFAGGHIHEQFF.

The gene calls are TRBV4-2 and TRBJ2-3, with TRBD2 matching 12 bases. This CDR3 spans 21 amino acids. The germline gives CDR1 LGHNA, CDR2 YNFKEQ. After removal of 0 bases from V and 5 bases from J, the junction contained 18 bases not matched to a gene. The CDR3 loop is CASSQEVSQLASGGAGDTQYF. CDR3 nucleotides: TGTGCCAGCAGCCAAGAAGTTAGTCAATTGGCTAGCGGGGGGGCCGGAGATACGCAGTATTTT.

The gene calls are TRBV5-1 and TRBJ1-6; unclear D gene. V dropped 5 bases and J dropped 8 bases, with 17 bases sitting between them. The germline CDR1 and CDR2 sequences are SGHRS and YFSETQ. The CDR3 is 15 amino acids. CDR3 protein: CASSYGSVVDSPLHF. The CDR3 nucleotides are TGCGCCAGCAGTTACGGTAGTGTGGTGGATTCACCCCTCCACTTT.